This T cell receptor beta chain was obtained from a study of blood T cell repertoires in COVID-19. Overall study context: COVID-19 samples from acute and convalescent phases originated in the United States, Italy and Spain.

The sample holds one count of this clone. The method was immunoSEQ multiplex PCR; TCRdb's version includes in-frame clones alone and lacks a portion of them. The sample records 150,000 to 200,000 clones, less than 90% being singletons. The specimen was peripheral blood. The clonotype originates from a man aged 55 to 70 with acute or convalescent COVID-19.

The DNA of the CDR3 is TGTGCCAGCAGCTTCGAAATAGGGCGGGGGCCCTACAATGAGCAGTTCTTC. Protein: CASSFEIGRGPYNEQFF. V gene TRBV7-9 combines with J gene TRBJ2-1; D is possibly TRBD2 (7 bases). The V gene lost 3 bases and the J gene lost 2 bases, with 17 bases spanning the gap. The V gene's germline CDR1 is SEHNR and CDR2 FQNEAQ (reference sequence). The CDR3 sequence is 17 residues long. The full variable domain, its missing parts supplied by reference TRBV7-9 and TRBJ2-1, is DTGVSQNPRHKITKRGQNVTFRCDPISEHNRLYWYRQTLGQGPEFLTYFQNEAQLEKSRLLSDRFSAERPKGSFSTLEIQRTEQGDSAMYLCASSFEIGRGPYNEQFFGPGTRLTVL.